This T cell receptor (beta chain) derives from a study of glioma-infiltrating T cells. Study conclusions and caveats: Only very few CDR3 sequences appeared in both tissue and blood. Gliomas, especially low-grade, showed above-expected tissue-blood divergence; non-neoplastic patients showed below.

As regards this clonotype: Its antigen remains unknown. A read error is possible here, since a much larger clone lies one base away.

The CDR3 runs 15 residues. The germline V gene encodes CDR1 SNHLY and CDR2 FYNNEI. Amplification of TCR alpha and beta CDR3 regions from RNA used iRepertoire nested multiplex PCR. Each CDR3 protein is one row after TCRdb ran MiXCR on the multiplex PCR reads. The sample carries fewer than 200,000 distinct CDR3 sequences, 32% recorded once. V is TRBV2 and J is TRBJ1-2; 7 bases are a match to TRBD1. The receptor's source is a human donor with low-grade glioma or glioblastoma, undergoing nonglioma brain surgery, or in good health (not recorded which). Sequencing was carried out using glioma tissue, nonneoplastic brain tissue, or PBMCs (not recorded which). The CDR3 reads CASSDLQGGYYGYAF. The CDR3 DNA follows: TGTGCCAGCAGTGACCTGCAGGGGGGTTACTATGGCTACGCCTTC.